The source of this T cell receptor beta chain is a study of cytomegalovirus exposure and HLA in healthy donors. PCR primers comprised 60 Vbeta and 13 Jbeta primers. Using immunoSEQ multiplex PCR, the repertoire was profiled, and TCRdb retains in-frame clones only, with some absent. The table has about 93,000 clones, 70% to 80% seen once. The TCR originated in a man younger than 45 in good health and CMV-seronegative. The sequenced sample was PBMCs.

The CDR3 protein is CASSLGVGGGGDTQYF. Here the CDR3 DNA reads TGTGCCAGCAGCTTAGGGGTCGGGGGAGGCGGCGATACGCAGTATTTT. The chain combines TRBV7-7 with TRBJ2-3; D may be TRBD2 (6 bases). The CDR3 length is 16 residues. Between the trimmed V and J ends, which lost 1 base and 6 bases, there was a span of 17 bases. In germline, CDR1 is SSHAT, CDR2 FNYEAQ (reference sequence).